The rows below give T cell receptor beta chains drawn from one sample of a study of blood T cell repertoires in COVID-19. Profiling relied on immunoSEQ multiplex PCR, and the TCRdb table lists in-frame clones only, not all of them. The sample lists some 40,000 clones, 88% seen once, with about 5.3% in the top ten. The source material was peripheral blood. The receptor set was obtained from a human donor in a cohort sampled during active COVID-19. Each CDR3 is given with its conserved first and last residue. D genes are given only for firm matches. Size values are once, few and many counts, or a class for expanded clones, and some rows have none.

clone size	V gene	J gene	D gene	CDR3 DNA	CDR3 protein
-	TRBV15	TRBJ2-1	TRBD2	TGTGCCACCAGCAGAGATCCGGCTAGCGGGAGGGGGAATGAGCAGTTCTTC	CATSRDPASGRGNEQFF
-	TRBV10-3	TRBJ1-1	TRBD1	TGTGCCATCATTGGACAGGGAGACACTGAAGCTTTCTTT	CAIIGQGDTEAFF
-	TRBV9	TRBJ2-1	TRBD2	TGTGCCAGCAGCGTAGGTAGCGGGACTTACAATGAGCAGTTCTTC	CASSVGSGTYNEQFF
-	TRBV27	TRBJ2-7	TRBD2	TGTGCCAGCAGCGTCCTAGGGACTAGCGGGCTGAACGAGCAGTACTTC	CASSVLGTSGLNEQYF
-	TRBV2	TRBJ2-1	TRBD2	TGTGCCAGCAGCGTAGGGCTAGCGGGAGTCGGCGGTGAGCAGTTCTTC	CASSVGLAGVGGEQFF
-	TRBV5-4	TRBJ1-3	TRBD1	TGTGCCAGCAGCCGACAGGGAGGAGGAAACACCATATATTTT	CASSRQGGGNTIYF
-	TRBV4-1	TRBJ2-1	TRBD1	TGCGCCAGCAGCCAAGGGGACAGGACAAAAAACTCCTACAATGAGCAGTTCTTC	CASSQGDRTKNSYNEQFF
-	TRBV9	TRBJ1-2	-	TGTGCCAGCAGCGTAGACAGAAACTATGGCTACACCTTC	CASSVDRNYGYTF
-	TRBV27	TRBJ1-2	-	TGTGCCAGCAGTTTATGGGCGGGGGCGGGTGGCTACACCTTC	CASSLWAGAGGYTF
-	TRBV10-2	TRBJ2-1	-	TGCGCCAGCATGCGTAGCGAAAGCTCCTACAATGAGCAGTTCTTC	CASMRSESSYNEQFF
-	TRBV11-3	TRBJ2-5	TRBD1	TGTGCCAGCAGCTTAGAAACCCCCCTCCCTTTTGGACAGGGGGAAGAGACCCAGTACTTC	CASSLETPLPFGQGEETQYF
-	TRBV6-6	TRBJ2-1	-	TGTGCCAGCAGTCCCCCTCTAGCAGACTCCTACAATGAGCAGTTCTTC	CASSPPLADSYNEQFF
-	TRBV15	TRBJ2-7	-	TGTGCCACCAGCGGTGCCCAGGCAGGGTCGATCTACGAGCAGTACTTC	CATSGAQAGSIYEQYF
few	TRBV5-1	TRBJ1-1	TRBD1	TGCGCCAGCAGCAGAAAACTGACAGGGGGCGGAGACACTGAAGCTTTCTTT	CASSRKLTGGGDTEAFF
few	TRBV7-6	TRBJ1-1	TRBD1	TGTGCCAGCAGCTCCGGGACAGGTATACACACTGAAGCTTTCTTT	CASSSGTGIHTEAFF
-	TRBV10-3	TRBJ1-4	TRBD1	TGTGCCATCAGTGAGTCGGACAGGGTCGATGAAAAACTGTTTTTT	CAISESDRVDEKLFF
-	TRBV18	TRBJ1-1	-	TGTGCCAGCTCATCGCAGGCAGGGCCGAACACTGAAGCTTTCTTT	CASSSQAGPNTEAFF
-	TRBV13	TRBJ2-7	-	TGTGCCAGCAGTCGTTACTCCTACGAGCAGTACTTC	CASSRYSYEQYF
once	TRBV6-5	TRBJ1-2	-	TGTGCCAGCCGCTTACAGGGTGGCTACACCTTC	CASRLQGGYTF
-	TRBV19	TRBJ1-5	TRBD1	TGTGCCAGTAGTAGTACGACAGGGGGTTCTCAGCCCCAGCATTTT	CASSSTTGGSQPQHF
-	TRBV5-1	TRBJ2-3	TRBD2	TGCGCCAGCAGCCCTGGACTAGCGGTTAGCACAGATACGCAGTATTTT	CASSPGLAVSTDTQYF
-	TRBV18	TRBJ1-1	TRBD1	TGTGCCAGCTCGGCGGGACAGGGCCTTGAAGCTTTCTTT	CASSAGQGLEAFF
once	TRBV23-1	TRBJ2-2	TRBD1	TGCGCCAGCAGTCAATCCCCGGGACAGAGGACCGGGGAGCTGTTTTTT	CASSQSPGQRTGELFF
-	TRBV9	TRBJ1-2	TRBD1	TGTGCCAGCAGCGTAGCGACAGGGGCAAACTATGGCTACACCTTC	CASSVATGANYGYTF
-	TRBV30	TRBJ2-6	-	TGTGCCTTTGTTACAGGGAGCTCTGGGGCCAACGTCCTGACTTTC	CAFVTGSSGANVLTF
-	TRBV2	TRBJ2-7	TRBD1	TGTGCCAGTCAGGGGCGGACAGGGTTTCGTGAGCAGTACTTC	CASQGRTGFREQYF
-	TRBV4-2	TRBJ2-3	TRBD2	TGTGCCAGCAGCCAAAATAGCGGGAGGGGTAAGGTAAATAGCACAGATACGCAGTATTTT	CASSQNSGRGKVNSTDTQYF
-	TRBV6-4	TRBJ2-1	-	TGTGCCAGCAAATTAATAGAGGAGGAGCAGTTCTTC	CASKLIEEEQFF
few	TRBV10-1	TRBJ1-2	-	TGCGCCAGCAGTGGGGGGCTTGCTAACTATGGCTACACCTTC	CASSGGLANYGYTF
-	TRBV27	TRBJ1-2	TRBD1	TGTGCCAGCAGTTTAGAACCCAGCGACAGGGGGAACTATGGCTACACCTTC	CASSLEPSDRGNYGYTF
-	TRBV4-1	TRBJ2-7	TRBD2	TGCGCCAGCAGCCAAGTGCTAGCGGGCACCTACGAGCAGTACTTC	CASSQVLAGTYEQYF
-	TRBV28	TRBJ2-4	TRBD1	TGTGCCAGCAGCCACCCAGGGGGCCAAAACATTCAGTACTTC	CASSHPGGQNIQYF
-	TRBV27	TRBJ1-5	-	TGTGCCAGCAGTGCCACAGGTTTGGCCAATCAGCCCCAGCATTTT	CASSATGLANQPQHF
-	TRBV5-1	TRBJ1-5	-	TGCGCCAGCAGCCCCTGGGGGGAGGACCAGCCCCAGCATTTT	CASSPWGEDQPQHF
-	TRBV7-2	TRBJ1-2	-	TGTGCCAGCAGCTTATTGCACAGCGGCTATGGCTACACCTTC	CASSLLHSGYGYTF
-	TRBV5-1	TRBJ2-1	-	TGCGCCAGCAGACAGACAGAGTACAATGAGCAGTTCTTC	CASRQTEYNEQFF
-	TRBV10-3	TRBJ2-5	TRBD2	TGTGCCATCAGTGAGGCCCCGGGGGGGCGCGAGACCCAGTACTTC	CAISEAPGGRETQYF
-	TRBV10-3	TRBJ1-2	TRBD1	TGTGCCATCAGGGGGACAGGGGTTGTCTATGGCTACACCTTC	CAIRGTGVVYGYTF
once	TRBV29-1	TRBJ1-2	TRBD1	TGCAGCGTGTTCAGGGGGGTCGACGGCTACACCTTC	CSVFRGVDGYTF
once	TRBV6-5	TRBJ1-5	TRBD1	TGTGCCAGCGGAGGACAGGGAGGAAATCAGCCCCAGCATTTT	CASGGQGGNQPQHF
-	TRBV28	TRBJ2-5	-	TGTGCCAGCAGTTTTTCTGGACAACCCCTAGAGACCCAGTACTTC	CASSFSGQPLETQYF
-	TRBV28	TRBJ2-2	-	TGTGCCAGCGGTCTAGGGAGTCCCGGGGAGCTGTTTTTT	CASGLGSPGELFF
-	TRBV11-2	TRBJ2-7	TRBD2	TGTGCCAGCAGCACCCAGAGGACTAGCGGGAGCTACGAGCAGTACTTC	CASSTQRTSGSYEQYF
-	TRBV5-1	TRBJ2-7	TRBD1	TGCGCCAGCCGAGGGGGCAACTCGGACGAGCAGTACTTC	CASRGGNSDEQYF
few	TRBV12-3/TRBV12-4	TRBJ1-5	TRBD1	TGTGCCAGCAGTTTGACAGGGGATCAGCCCCAGCATTTT	CASSLTGDQPQHF
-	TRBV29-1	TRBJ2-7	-	TGCAGCGTTGAAGATAAAGGGACTGGAACCTACGAGCAGTACTTC	CSVEDKGTGTYEQYF
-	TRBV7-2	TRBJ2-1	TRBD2	TGTGCCAGCGGAAGACTAGCGGGAGTTTCTGAGCAGTTCTTC	CASGRLAGVSEQFF
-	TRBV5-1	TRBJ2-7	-	TGCGCCAGCAGCTTGCTCACTATGGGGGGAGGCGAGCAGTACTTC	CASSLLTMGGGEQYF
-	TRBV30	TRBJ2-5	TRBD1	TGTGCCTGGAACACAGGGGGCCAGTACCAAGAGACCCAGTACTTC	CAWNTGGQYQETQYF
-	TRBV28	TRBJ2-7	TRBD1	TGTGCCAGCAGCAACCCTAGACAGGGGCCCTCCTACGAGCAGTACTTC	CASSNPRQGPSYEQYF
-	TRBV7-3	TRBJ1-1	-	TGTGCCAGCAGCTTAATGGGGGGCACTGAAGCTTTCTTT	CASSLMGGTEAFF
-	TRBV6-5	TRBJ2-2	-	TGTGCCAGCACGGAGCGCCCGAACACCGGGGAGCTGTTTTTT	CASTERPNTGELFF
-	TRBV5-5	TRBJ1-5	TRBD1	TGTGCCAGCAGCTACGATTGGACAGGGGGTGATAGCAATCAGCCCCAGCATTTT	CASSYDWTGGDSNQPQHF
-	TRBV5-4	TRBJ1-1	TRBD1	TGTGCCAGCAGCTTGGGCGGGACAGAGACTGAAGCTTTCTTT	CASSLGGTETEAFF
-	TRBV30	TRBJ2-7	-	TGTGCCTGGAACCCAGGGGCCTACGAGCAGTACTTC	CAWNPGAYEQYF
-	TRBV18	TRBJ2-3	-	TGTGCCAGCTCACCACCAGTCAGAACAGATACGCAGTATTTT	CASSPPVRTDTQYF
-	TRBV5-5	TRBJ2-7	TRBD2	TGTGCCAGCAGCTTGTTAAGTGTAGCGGGACTCACCTACGAGCAGTACTTC	CASSLLSVAGLTYEQYF
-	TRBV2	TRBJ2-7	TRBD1	TGTGCCAGCAGACTGGACAGGGCCAACGAGCAGTACTTC	CASRLDRANEQYF